This T cell receptor beta chain came from a study of blood T cell repertoires in COVID-19 (dated by TCRdb to the early 2020s). General notes on the study: Samples from collaborators originated in the United States, Italy and Spain and spanned both the acute and convalescent phases of COVID-19. The material from the prospective study consisted of cDNA or gDNA derived from T cells, B-cell-depleted T cells, or PBMCs. Sample metadata almost always included a de-identified subject ID, COVID-19 status, age in years and sex. Where HLA class I and class II types were available, the types were taken from metadata supplied by the sample provider, not from assay-based typing. The repertoires were made available in a free public database intended to serve as a resource for research on the immune response to SARS-CoV-2. The samples were drawn from two sources: the first 160 participants of the ongoing ImmuneRACE study, and over 1,000 subjects contributed by 6 global collaborators. The dataset comprised deeply sampled blood TCRbeta repertoires from subjects exposed to, actively infected with, or recovered from COVID-19.

TCRbeta CDR3 regions were amplified from genomic DNA by means of the immunoSEQ Assay, a bias-controlled multiplex PCR. The authors processed their data as follows. Nucleated cell counts per sample were estimated from amplification of reference gene primers within the assay. To quantify the absolute abundance of each unique TCRbeta CDR3 rearrangement, sequence reads were collapsed and filtered. Productive Simpson clonality was computed per sample as the square root of Simpson's diversity index over productive rearrangements. TCRdb limited this immuneACCESS table to in-frame rearrangements with V and J called. A share of clones is missing; checked studies link under half to unresolved V genes, and the rest is unexplained. The DNA gave D and trimming, while V, J and clone size come from that table. In this sample the table shows some 45,000 clones, nearly 90% of which occur a single time. More than 2% of the sample is in the top ten clones.

CDR1 is given as SQVTM and CDR2 as ANQGSEA, both from the germline V gene. V is clipped by 5 bases and J by 4 bases, and the sequence between their germline boundaries is 8 bases long. Its CDR3 holds 11 amino acids, cysteine through phenylalanine. Kept here is only the CDR3 DNA, which spans 33 bases and is read in frame from base 1. Whole blood was collected in K2EDTA tubes by collaborating institutions according to the institutions' own protocols. For TCRbeta analysis, collaborators shipped samples in one of three forms: frozen whole blood, isolated PBMCs, or DNA extracted from either of those sample types. Overall study results and their limits: How much clinical and demographic metadata was included differed by source and by participant, and the metadata was provided uncurated.

Notes on this clone: This receptor's antigen is unknown. Base qualities are not provided; no much larger clone lies one nucleotide away.

What was sequenced was peripheral blood. The sequence joins TRBV29-1 to TRBJ1-1; the D gene is perhaps TRBD1, on 6 matching bases. The TCR comes from a human donor in a cohort sampled during active COVID-19. The sequenced DNA: TGCAGCGTTACAGGGAGCACTGAAGCTTTCTTT. Protein translation: CSVTGSTEAFF.